The 6 T cell receptor beta chains in this list originate from one sample, sequenced in a study of cytomegalovirus exposure and HLA in healthy donors. The PCR had 60 Vbeta and 13 Jbeta primers. The repertoire was sequenced with immunoSEQ multiplex PCR; TCRdb's copy has only in-frame clones and lacks some. The table has more than 150,000 clones, roughly 84% seen once; the top ten hold around 0.21%. Source material: PBMCs. The receptors were gathered from a girl in the first two years of life in good health and CMV-seronegative.

In this sample, this clone turned up once. The gene calls are TRBV7-7 and TRBJ2-1; 14 nucleotides agree with TRBD2. V shed 4 bases and J 9 bases; nucleotides not matched to a gene: 8. This CDR3 comprises 16 residues. Germline loops: CDR1 SSHAT, CDR2 FNYEAQ (reference sequence). Written as DNA, the CDR3 is TGTGCCAGCAGCTCCGGCACCGGACTAGCGGGAGGTGAGCAGTTCTTC. It specifies CASSSGTGLAGGEQFF.

This rearrangement joins TRBV11-2 to TRBJ2-1; 8 positions agree with TRBD2. The CDR3 spans 15 residues. Germline V gene data show CDR1 as SGHAT and CDR2 as FQNNGV. Losses at the gene ends were 1 base for V and 6 bases for J; bases not matched to a gene: 5. DNA of the CDR3: TGTGCCAGCAGCTTAGGTTCTCTAGCGGGCAATGAGCAGTTCTTC. Residues: CASSLGSLAGNEQFF. The whole variable domain, filled in from reference TRBV11-2 and TRBJ2-1, reads EAGVAQSPRYKIIEKRQSVAFWCNPISGHATLYWYQQILGQGPKLLIQFQNNGVVDDSQLPKDRFSAERLKGVDSTLKIQPAKLEDSAVYLCASSLGSLAGNEQFFGPGTRLTVL.

The chain couples TRBV13 to TRBJ2-1; D gene ambiguous. CDR1 and CDR2 (germline): PRHDT, FYEKMQ (reference sequence). V was trimmed by 0 bases and J by 4 bases, leaving 7 bases between them. The CDR3 is made up of 14 amino acids. CDR3 nucleotide sequence: TGTGCCAGCAGCTTAGGCGAGACATACAATGAGCAGTTCTTC. Amino acid sequence: CASSLGETYNEQFF.

The gene calls are TRBV5-6 and TRBJ1-5; weak D call: TRBD1 (6 bases). The CDR3 extends over 15 amino acids. V dropped 1 base and J dropped 7 bases, with 15 bases sitting between them. The V gene's germline CDR1 is SGHDT and CDR2 YYEEEE. The CDR3 DNA reads TGTGCCAGCAGCTTGAGGCGCAGGGGTGTACAGCCCCAGCATTTT. It yields the protein CASSLRRRGVQPQHF.

The genes are TRBV4-1 and TRBJ1-2; 7 bases line up with TRBD1. This CDR3 contains 14 residues. V lost 1 base and J lost 3; bases outside the gene matches: 2. The germline V gene has CDR1 MGHRA and CDR2 YSYEKL. CDR3 loop: CASSQGTGDYGYTF. CDR3 in DNA: TGCGCCAGCAGCCAAGGAACAGGGGACTATGGCTACACCTTC.

This chain uses TRBV5-1 with TRBJ1-4, with a tentative D call TRBD1 (5 bases). Germline lookup yields CDR1 SGHRS and CDR2 YFSETQ. The V end was cut by 0 bases, the J end by 4 bases, with 10 bases between. This CDR3 comprises 15 residues. This CDR3 reads CASSLVAGFNEKLFF. DNA of the CDR3: TGCGCCAGCAGCTTGGTGGCAGGGTTTAATGAAAAACTGTTTTTT.